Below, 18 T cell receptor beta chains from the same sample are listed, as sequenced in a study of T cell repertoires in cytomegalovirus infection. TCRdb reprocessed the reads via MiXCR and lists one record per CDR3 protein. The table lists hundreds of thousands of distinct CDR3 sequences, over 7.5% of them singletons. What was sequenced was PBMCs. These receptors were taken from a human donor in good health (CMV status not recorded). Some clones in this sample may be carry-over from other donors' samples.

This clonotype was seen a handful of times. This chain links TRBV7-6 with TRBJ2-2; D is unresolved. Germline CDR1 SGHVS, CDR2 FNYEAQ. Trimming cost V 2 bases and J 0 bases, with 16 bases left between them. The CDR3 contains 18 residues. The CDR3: CASSLRSLSRTNTGELFF. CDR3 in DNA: TGTGCCAGCAGCTTAAGGAGTCTTTCCAGAACGAACACCGGGGAGCTGTTTTTT.

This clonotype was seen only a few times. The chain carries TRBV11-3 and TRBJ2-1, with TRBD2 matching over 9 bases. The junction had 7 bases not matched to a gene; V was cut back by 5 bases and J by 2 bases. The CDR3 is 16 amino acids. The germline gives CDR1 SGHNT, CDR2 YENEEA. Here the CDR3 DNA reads TGTGCCAGCAGCACCCCGGCGGGAGGGGCCTACAATGAGCAGTTCTTC. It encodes CASSTPAGGAYNEQFF.

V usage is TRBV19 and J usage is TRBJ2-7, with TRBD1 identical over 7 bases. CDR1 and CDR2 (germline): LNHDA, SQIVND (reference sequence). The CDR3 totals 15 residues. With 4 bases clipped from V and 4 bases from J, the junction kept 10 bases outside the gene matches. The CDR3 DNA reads TGTGCCAGTAGTACCGCCGGGACAGTGACATACGAGCAGTACTTC. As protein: CASSTAGTVTYEQYF.

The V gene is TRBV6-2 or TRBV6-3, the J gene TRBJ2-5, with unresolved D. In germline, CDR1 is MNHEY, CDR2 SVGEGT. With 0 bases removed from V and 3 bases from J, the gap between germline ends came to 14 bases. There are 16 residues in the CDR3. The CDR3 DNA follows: TGTGCCAGCAGTTACTCGATTCGAAGCGCGGAAGAGACCCAGTACTTC. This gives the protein CASSYSIRSAEETQYF.

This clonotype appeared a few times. CDR3 nucleotide sequence: TGTGCCAGCAGCTTGGGACTAGCGGGAGTAGAGTCCGGGGAGCTGTTTTTT. This gives the protein CASSLGLAGVESGELFF. The chain links TRBV5-4 to TRBJ2-2, with 12 bases lining up with TRBD2. This CDR3 spans 17 amino acids. Looked up from germline, CDR1 is SGHNT and CDR2 is YYREEE (reference sequence). J lost 6 bases, V lost 0 bases, and 6 bases had no gene match.

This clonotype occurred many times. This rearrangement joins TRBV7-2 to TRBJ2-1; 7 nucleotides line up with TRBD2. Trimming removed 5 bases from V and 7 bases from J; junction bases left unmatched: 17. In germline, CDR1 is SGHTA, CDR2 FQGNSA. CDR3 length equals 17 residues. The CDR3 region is CASSQTGIGWGGNEQFF. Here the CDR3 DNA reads TGTGCCAGCAGCCAAACCGGTATAGGATGGGGGGGGAATGAGCAGTTCTTC.

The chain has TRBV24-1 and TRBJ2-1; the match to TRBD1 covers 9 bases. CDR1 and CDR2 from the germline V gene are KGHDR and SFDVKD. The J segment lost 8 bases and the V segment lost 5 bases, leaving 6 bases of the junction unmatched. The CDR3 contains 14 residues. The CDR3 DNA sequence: TGTGCCACCAGTGGGACAGGGGCTTTCGATGAGCAGTTCTTC. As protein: CATSGTGAFDEQFF.

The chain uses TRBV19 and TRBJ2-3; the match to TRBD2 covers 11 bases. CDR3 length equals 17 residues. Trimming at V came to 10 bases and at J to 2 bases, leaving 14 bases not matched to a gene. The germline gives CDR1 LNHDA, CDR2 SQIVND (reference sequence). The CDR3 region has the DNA TGTGCCACCAATAAAGGTAGCGGGAGGGCCGCCACAGATACGCAGTATTTT. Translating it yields CATNKGSGRAATDTQYF.

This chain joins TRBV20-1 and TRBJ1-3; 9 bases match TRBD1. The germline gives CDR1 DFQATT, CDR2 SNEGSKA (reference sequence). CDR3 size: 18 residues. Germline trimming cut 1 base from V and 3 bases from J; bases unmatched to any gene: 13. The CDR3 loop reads CSARVPPGQGVGGNTIYF. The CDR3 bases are TGCAGTGCTAGAGTTCCGCCGGGACAGGGAGTAGGTGGAAACACCATATATTTT.

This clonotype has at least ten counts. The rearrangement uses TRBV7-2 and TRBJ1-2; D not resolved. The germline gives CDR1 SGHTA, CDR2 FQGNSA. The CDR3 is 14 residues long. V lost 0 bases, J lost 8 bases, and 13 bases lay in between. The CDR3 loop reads CASSLAYGEQGYTF. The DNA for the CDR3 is TGTGCCAGCAGCTTAGCTTACGGGGAGCAAGGCTACACCTTC.

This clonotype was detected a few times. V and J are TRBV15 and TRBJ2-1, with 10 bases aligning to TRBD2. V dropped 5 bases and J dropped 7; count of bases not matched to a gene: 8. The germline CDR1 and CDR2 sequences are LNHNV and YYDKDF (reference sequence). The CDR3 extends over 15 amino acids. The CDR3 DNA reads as TGTGCCACCAGCCCAGTTAGCGGGGGGAAGAATGAGCAGTTCTTC. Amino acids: CATSPVSGGKNEQFF.

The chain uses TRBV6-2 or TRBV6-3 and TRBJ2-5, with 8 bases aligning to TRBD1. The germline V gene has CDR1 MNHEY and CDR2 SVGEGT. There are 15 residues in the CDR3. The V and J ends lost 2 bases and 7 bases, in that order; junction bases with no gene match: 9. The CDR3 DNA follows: TGTGCCAGCAGTTACCAGGGGCAGGGGGCTGGGACCCAGTACTTC. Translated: CASSYQGQGAGTQYF.

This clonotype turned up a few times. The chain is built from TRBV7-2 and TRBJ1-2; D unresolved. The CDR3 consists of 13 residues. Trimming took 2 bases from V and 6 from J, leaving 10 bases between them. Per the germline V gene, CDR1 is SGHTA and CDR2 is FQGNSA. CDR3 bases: TGTGCCAGCAGCTTACAACAGTATCATGGCTACACCTTC. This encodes CASSLQQYHGYTF.

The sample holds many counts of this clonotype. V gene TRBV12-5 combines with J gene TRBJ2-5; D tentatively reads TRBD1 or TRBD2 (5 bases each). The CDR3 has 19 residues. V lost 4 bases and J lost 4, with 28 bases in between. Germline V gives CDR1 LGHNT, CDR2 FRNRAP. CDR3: CASGSNFRDPFRVGETQYF. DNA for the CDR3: TGTGCTAGTGGTTCCAACTTCCGGGACCCATTTAGGGTAGGAGAGACCCAGTACTTC.

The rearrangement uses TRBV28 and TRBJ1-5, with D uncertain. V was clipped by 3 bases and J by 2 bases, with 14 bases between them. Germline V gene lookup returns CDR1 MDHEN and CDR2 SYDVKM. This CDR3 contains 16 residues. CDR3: CASSLDLSLGNQPQHF. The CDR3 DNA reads TGTGCCAGCAGTTTGGACCTGAGTCTTGGCAATCAGCCCCAGCATTTT.

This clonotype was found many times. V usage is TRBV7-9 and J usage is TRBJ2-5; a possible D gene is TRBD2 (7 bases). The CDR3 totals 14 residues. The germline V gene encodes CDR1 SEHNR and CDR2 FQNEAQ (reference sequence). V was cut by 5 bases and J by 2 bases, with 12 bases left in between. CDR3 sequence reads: CASSQRGAQETQYF. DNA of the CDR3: TGTGCCAGCAGCCAACGGGGGGCTCAAGAGACCCAGTACTTC.

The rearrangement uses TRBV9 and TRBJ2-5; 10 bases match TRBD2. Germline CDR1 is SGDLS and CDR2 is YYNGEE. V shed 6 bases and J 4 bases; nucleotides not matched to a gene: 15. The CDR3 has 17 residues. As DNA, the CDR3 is TGTGCCAGCACAGGGGGGGGGCTAGCGGGAGACAGAGAGACCCAGTACTTC. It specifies CASTGGGLAGDRETQYF.

The CDR3 nucleotides are TGTGCCAGCAGCGTAGCCATATCGGGCAATTCACCCCTCCACTTT. Residues: CASSVAISGNSPLHF. The chain links TRBV9 to TRBJ1-6, with D unresolved. The CDR3 is 15 amino acids. The germline gives CDR1 SGDLS, CDR2 YYNGEE. Trimming left V 0 bases short and J 7 bases short, with 11 bases between.